This T cell receptor (beta chain) was captured by sequencing in a study of cytomegalovirus exposure and HLA in healthy donors. Study findings and constraints: Exclusion as indistinguishable affected some V segments, including TRBV6-2 and TRBV6-3. Donors belonging to an Asian-associated ancestry cluster reportedly showed fewer N-insertions in productive TCRs than the approximately 670-donor mean, according to what a later analysis found.

This clone appeared once. The target antigen is unknown. Both 60 Vbeta primers and 13 Jbeta primers went into the PCR. Profiling relied on immunoSEQ multiplex PCR, and the TCRdb table lists in-frame clones only, not all of them. The sample yields more than 140,000 clones, approximately 79% seen once. CDR1 and CDR2 (germline): SGHRS, YFSETQ. J lost 2 bases, V lost 4 bases, and 8 bases had no gene match. The CDR3 contains 16 residues. The genes are TRBV5-1 and TRBJ2-3; 9 bases match TRBD2. This TCR derives from a male donor in good health and CMV-seronegative. Source material: PBMCs. The CDR3 is CASSPATSGNTDTQYF. The CDR3 bases are TGCGCCAGCAGCCCGGCGACTAGCGGAAACACAGATACGCAGTATTTT. The full variable domain, in which reference TRBV5-1 and TRBJ2-3 provide the parts outside the CDR3, is KAGVTQTPRYLIKTRGQQVTLSCSPISGHRSVSWYQQTPGQGLQFLFEYFSETQRNKGNFPGRFSGRQFSNSRSEMNVSTLELGDSALYLCASSPATSGNTDTQYFGPGTRLTVL.